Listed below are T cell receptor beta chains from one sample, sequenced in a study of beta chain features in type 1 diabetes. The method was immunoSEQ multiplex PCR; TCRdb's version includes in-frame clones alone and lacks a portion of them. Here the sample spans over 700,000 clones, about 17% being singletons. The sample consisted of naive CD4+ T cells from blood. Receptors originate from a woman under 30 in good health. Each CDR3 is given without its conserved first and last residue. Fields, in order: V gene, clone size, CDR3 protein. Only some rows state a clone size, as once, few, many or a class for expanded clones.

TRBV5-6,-,ASRFSPGRGNTEAF
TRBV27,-,ASSSAGAGEDNEQF
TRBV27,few,ASSFLSSGVYEQY
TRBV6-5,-,ASSSQGGYT
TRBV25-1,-,ASRARTGFGYT
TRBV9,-,ASSVGLLNEQF
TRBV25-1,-,ASGWGSSYEQY
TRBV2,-,ASSEDPYGYT
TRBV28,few,ASSLAYQPQH
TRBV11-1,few,ASSLGGSGKNIQY
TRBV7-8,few,ASSSGSAGETQY
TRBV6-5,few,ASHAGGLSSYEQY
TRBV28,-,ASSERGRPGETQY
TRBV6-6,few,ASSYTPGSSYNEQF
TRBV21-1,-,ASSNGGPTGNTIY
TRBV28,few,ASSSGQGGQLF
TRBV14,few,ASSWSTRGVGTQY
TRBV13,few,ASSPGLALYNEQF
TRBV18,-,ASSPLLRQTNNEQF
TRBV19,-,ASSIWGKGYEQY
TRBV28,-,ASSSPILRDSTAGYT
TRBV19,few,ASSGGRHSYEQY
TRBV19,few,ASSTEGLTYNEQF
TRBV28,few,ASSVRWSGELF
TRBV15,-,ATSRGTRDLKRNEQY
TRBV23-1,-,ASTPGPFDGNTIY
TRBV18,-,ASSMGGNTEAF
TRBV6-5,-,ASSSGQKETQY
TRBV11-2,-,ASSQLGTTSGEKLF
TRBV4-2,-,ASSQGRVSYEQY
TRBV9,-,ASSKQGNSNQPQH
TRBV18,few,ASSPLAGEIYEQF
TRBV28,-,ATSGRNYGYT
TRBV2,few,AIVPDLGNTEAF
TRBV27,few,ASSPSSPYNEQF
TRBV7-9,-,ASSLGGTKNIQY
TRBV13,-,ASSLGGPFYNEQF
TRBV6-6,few,ASSYPGQLTGELF
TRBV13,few,ASSSWDKVYEQY
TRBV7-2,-,ASSSRLALEPEKLF
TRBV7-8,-,ASSSDRGNDYGYT
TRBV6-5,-,ASRTGRNQPQH
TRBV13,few,ASSRPPRSYGYT
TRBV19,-,ASSIAGRSSYNEQF
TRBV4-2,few,ASSQDSSGSGWELF
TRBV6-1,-,AGLRSWGGTEAF
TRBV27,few,ASSTSGRAGTQY
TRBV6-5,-,ASRWPGETEAF
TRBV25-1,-,ASSEFARNTDTQY
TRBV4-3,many,ASSQASLAGELF
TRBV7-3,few,ASRTGTGLSGANVLT
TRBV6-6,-,ASSSGAGYGYT
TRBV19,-,ASASGSRREQY
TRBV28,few,ASSRPKGRGDTQY
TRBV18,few,ASSKKSTQLYGKNTEAF
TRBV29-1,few,SVGKAGVATDTQY
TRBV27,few,ASQQTRQGEQY
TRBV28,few,ASSFINPNYNTGELF
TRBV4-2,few,ASSQEPEQNRGNTEAF